One sample yielded the 8 T cell receptor beta chains listed below, sequenced in a study of blood T cells in healthy people across ages. PCR was performed a second time for roughly 7 to 12 cycles using a sample-barcoded 5' primer and a J-beta primer mix. TCRdb re-analysed the 5' RACE reads in MiXCR, keeping a single row per CDR3 protein. The sample records under 2 million distinct CDR3 sequences, around 35% being singletons. The sample consisted of blood. These receptors were taken from a young woman in good health.

In DNA, the CDR3 is TGCAGTGCTAGAGACGTCCGAGACCCCTACGAGCAGTACTTC. Its protein is CSARDVRDPYEQYF. J is TRBJ2-7 and V is TRBV20-1; D is unresolved. Germline loops: CDR1 DFQATT, CDR2 SNEGSKA (reference sequence). The CDR3 has 14 amino acids. Trimming took 0 bases from V and 2 from J, leaving 11 bases between them.

The chain employs TRBV27 and TRBJ1-2; tentative D call: TRBD1 (5 bases). CDR1 and CDR2 from the germline V gene are MNHEY and SMNVEV (reference sequence). V was clipped by 5 bases and J by 4 bases, with 23 bases between them. The CDR3 length is 17 residues. CDR3 coding DNA: TGTGCCAGCAGTACAGCCGGGACGACCAATGGGGGCTATGGCTACACCTTC. Its protein product is CASSTAGTTNGGYGYTF.

The V gene is TRBV3-1, the J gene TRBJ1-2; the D is unclear. Germline CDR1 is LGHDT and CDR2 is YNNKEL (reference sequence). The CDR3 runs to 15 residues. V lost 0 bases to trimming and J lost 1 base, with 9 bases between them. The CDR3 region is CASSQDEWGNYGYTF. The CDR3 DNA follows: TGTGCCAGCAGCCAAGATGAGTGGGGTAACTATGGCTACACCTTC.

This sequence joins TRBV15 and TRBJ1-1; D call uncertain. Germline V gives CDR1 LNHNV, CDR2 YYDKDF (reference sequence). This CDR3 is built from 15 residues. V was clipped by 3 bases and J by 4 bases, with 15 bases between them. CDR3 DNA: TGTGCCACCAGCAGCCAACCCGGTGGCAGCACTGAAGCTTTCTTT. Translating it yields CATSSQPGGSTEAFF.

The chain has TRBV30 and TRBJ2-7, with D tentatively TRBD1 (6 bases). The CDR3 is made up of 14 amino acids. V was trimmed by 3 bases and J by 7 bases, leaving 19 bases between them. Germline-derived CDR1 and CDR2 are GTSNPN and SVGIG (reference sequence). The CDR3 protein is CAWSPYSTGGEQYF. In nucleotides, the CDR3 is TGTGCCTGGAGCCCGTATTCGACAGGCGGGGAGCAGTACTTC.

The chain carries TRBV20-1 and TRBJ2-1; D tentatively fits TRBD1 or TRBD2 (5 bases each). The length of the CDR3 is 13 residues. Trimming pared 6 bases from V and 8 bases from J, leaving 17 bases between. Per the germline V gene, CDR1 is DFQATT and CDR2 is SNEGSKA (reference sequence). CDR3 sequence reads: CSATGIRDHEQFF. CDR3 bases: TGCAGTGCAACAGGAATAAGGGACCATGAGCAGTTCTTC.

The chain is built from TRBV20-1 and TRBJ2-5; 8 bases fit TRBD1. Germline V gene sequence: CDR1 DFQATT, CDR2 SNEGSKA (reference sequence). The CDR3 is 15 amino acids. J was trimmed by 1 base and V by 6 bases; bases with no gene match: 10. Written as DNA, the CDR3 is TGCAGTGCCCCCCTGACAGGGGACTTCCAAGAGACCCAGTACTTC. Its protein product is CSAPLTGDFQETQYF.

This chain connects TRBV13 to TRBJ2-7, with a tentative D call TRBD1 (6 bases). Germline V gene lookup returns CDR1 PRHDT and CDR2 FYEKMQ (reference sequence). V gave up 1 base and J gave up 4 bases, with 17 bases separating them. The CDR3 contains 16 residues. The CDR3 loop reads CASSLDGTLDAYEQYF. CDR3 nucleotide sequence: TGTGCCAGCAGCTTAGATGGGACACTTGACGCATACGAGCAGTACTTC.